The present TCR beta chain was sequenced within a study of shared clonotypes between healthy human individuals. Broader study findings: Across subsets, estimated richness was generally greater for naive than for memory populations. The authors expected sequencing depth to affect clonotype sharing among donors.

Of note for this clone: What it binds is not known.

Sequencing used immunoSEQ multiplex PCR; TCRdb keeps in-frame clones, though not all of them. The data contain about 110,000 clones, approximately 70% of them singletons. The sequencing input was memory CD8+ T cells sorted from blood. Subset meaning: CD45RO+ cells pooled with CCR7-negative TemRA cells. The TCR was taken from a young woman in good health.

The chain's CDR3 is CASSLVNSPSHPYEQYF. CDR3 nucleotide sequence: TGTGCCAGCAGCTTAGTTAATTCTCCTAGCCACCCTTACGAGCAGTACTTC. The chain joins TRBV7-6 to TRBJ2-7; TRBD2 is a possible D gene (5 bases). CDR1 and CDR2 (germline): SGHVS, FNYEAQ. The V gene lost 1 base and the J gene lost 4 bases, with 20 bases spanning the gap. The CDR3 extends over 17 amino acids.